This record concerns one TCR beta chain sequence. Its antigen is still unknown. This specimen comes from a study of OX40 agonist ivuxolimab in advanced cancers. Study details: Patients were roughly 83% male with ages roughly 20 to 85, mean 60. Three patients, one with hepatocellular carcinoma and two with cutaneous melanoma, responded partially.

Assay: immunoSEQ multiplex PCR; the TCRdb copy retains only in-frame clones and omits some. The sample includes fewer than 50,000 clones, around 93% of them seen just once. Regarding the study as a whole: Clonal expansion in partial responders at 0.1-3.0 mg/kg ranked among the lowest. Clonal expansion by week 6 occurred in CD4+ and CD8+ blood T cells (at 0.1 to 3.0 mg/kg).

Germline V gives CDR1 SEHNR, CDR2 FQNEAQ (reference sequence). The CDR3 totals 15 residues. V gave up 1 base and J gave up 6 bases, with 12 bases separating them. This chain links TRBV7-9 with TRBJ1-4; perhaps TRBD1 as D (5 bases). Source: CD4+ or CD8+ T cells sorted from blood, taken in a trial of the OX40 agonist ivuxolimab. The source is an adult with an advanced solid tumor such as melanoma, head and neck, liver or kidney cancer. The CDR3, as DNA: TGTGCCAGCAGCTTAGATGGGACTGCGGATGAAAAACTGTTTTTT. Translating it yields CASSLDGTADEKLFF.